Each of the 7 T cell receptor beta chains below was sequenced from the same sample in a study of cytomegalovirus exposure and HLA in healthy donors. It was with 60 Vbeta and 13 Jbeta primers that the PCR ran. The protocol was immunoSEQ multiplex PCR, while the TCRdb copy is restricted to in-frame clones and leaves out a portion. The table shows about 210,000 clones, with 82% occurring only once. Sequencing was done on a sample of PBMCs. These receptors came from a man aged 40-49 years in good health and CMV-seropositive.

The gene calls are TRBV5-6 and TRBJ2-7, with no clear D. Trimming took off 3 bases at V and 0 bases at J, with 4 bases between the two ends. The CDR3 contains 12 residues. Germline V gene data show CDR1 as SGHDT and CDR2 as YYEEEE. CDR3: CASSWSSYEQYF. CDR3 nucleotide sequence: TGTGCCAGCAGCTGGAGCTCCTACGAGCAGTACTTC.

The chain uses TRBV2 and TRBJ1-2, with D perhaps matching TRBD1 (5 bases). CDR1 is SNHLY and CDR2 is FYNNEI in the germline V gene. The CDR3 runs to 14 residues. Trimming removed 8 bases at V and 0 bases at J, with 13 bases between. For the CDR3, the DNA is TGTGCCAGCCGACCCGGGGGAGCTAACTATGGCTACACCTTC. Protein product: CASRPGGANYGYTF.

This clone was seen a handful of times. This chain connects TRBV7-2 to TRBJ1-2, with D unresolved. Germline V gene data show CDR1 as SGHTA and CDR2 as FQGNSA. V lost 1 base and J lost 7, with 16 bases in between. CDR3 length: 15 amino acids. CDR3 in amino acids: CASSLGIGQRSGYTF. DNA for the CDR3: TGTGCCAGCAGCTTAGGAATTGGCCAGCGGTCTGGCTACACCTTC. Together with reference TRBV7-2 and TRBJ1-2, the CDR3 gives the full variable domain: GAGVSQSPSNKVTEKGKDVELRCDPISGHTALYWYRQSLGQGLEFLIYFQGNSAPDKSGLPSDRFSAERTGGSVSTLTIQRTQQEDSAVYLCASSLGIGQRSGYTFGSGTRLTVV.

In DNA, the CDR3 is TGTGCCAGCAGCTCAACGACTAGCGGGAGGAGGAACGGGGAGCTGTTTTTT. It yields the protein CASSSTTSGRRNGELFF. V usage is TRBV13 and J usage is TRBJ2-2, with 13 positions matching TRBD2. CDR1 is PRHDT, CDR2 FYEKMQ, per germline (reference sequence). The CDR3 sequence is 17 residues long. The junction had 9 bases not matched to a gene; V was cut back by 4 bases and J by 7 bases.

Note on this clone: Other DNA variants within this sample encode the same CDR3. The V call is TRBV29-1, the J call TRBJ1-1, with a tentative D call TRBD1 (6 bases). The CDR3 consists of 11 residues. Germline-derived CDR1 and CDR2 are SQVTM and ANQGSEA. Trimming cost V 3 bases and J 4 bases, with 6 bases left between them. The CDR3: CSVDRGTEAFF. As DNA, the CDR3 is TGCAGCGTTGACAGGGGCACTGAAGCTTTCTTT.

This chain uses TRBV10-1 with TRBJ1-1; possible D gene TRBD1, 5 bases. Germline V CDR1 and CDR2: WNHNN, SYGVQD (reference sequence). The CDR3 spans 18 residues. Trimming cost V 0 bases and J 0 bases, with 17 bases left between them. CDR3 nucleotide sequence: TGCGCCAGCAGTGAGTCGTCAACAGGAGCAAACTTGAACACTGAAGCTTTCTTT. This gives the protein CASSESSTGANLNTEAFF.

The chain combines TRBV11-2 with TRBJ2-7; 7 bases match TRBD2. V was pared by 1 base and J by 0 bases, with 0 bases of the junction left unmatched. This CDR3 is built from 14 residues. Germline CDR1 and CDR2: SGHAT and FQNNGV. The DNA of the CDR3 is TGTGCCAGCAGCTTAGGGGACTACTCCTACGAGCAGTACGTC. Protein: CASSLGDYSYEQYV.